The 30 T cell receptor beta chains reported below all come from one sample, sequenced in a study of T-cell memory formation after mild COVID-19. TCRdb ran MiXCR on the 5' RACE reads and lists one entry per CDR3 protein. The data show roughly 350,000 distinct CDR3 sequences, around 27% seen once. Sequences were obtained from PBMCs or a T cell subset sorted from them (not recorded which). All receptors derive from an adult woman who had mild COVID-19 (a few samples of this study predate the infection). Cell type and time point are not known.

This clonotype has a handful of counts. V and J are TRBV4-1 and TRBJ2-5; maybe TRBD1 (6 bases). Per germline, CDR1 MGHRA and CDR2 YSYEKL. The CDR3 covers 13 residues. V shed 3 bases and J shed 5 bases, with 10 bases lying between them. CDR3 nucleotide sequence: TGCGCCAGCAGCCAGGGGGCATGGGAGACCCAGTACTTC. It codes for CASSQGAWETQYF.

The chain recombines TRBV12-3 or TRBV12-4 with TRBJ1-3, with D possibly matching TRBD1 (5 bases). This CDR3 region has 15 residues. Between the trimmed V and J ends, which lost 10 bases and 0 bases, there was a span of 16 bases. CDR3 coding DNA: TGTGCCACCCTCGGGGTGAGGGGCTCTGGAAACACCATATATTTT. Translated: CATLGVRGSGNTIYF.

The chain carries TRBV6-2 or TRBV6-3 and TRBJ2-7; D gene uncertain. This CDR3 spans 12 amino acids. CDR1 and CDR2 from the germline V gene are MNHEY and SVGEGT. The V end was cut by 0 bases, the J end by 5 bases, with 5 bases between. The CDR3 DNA reads as TGTGCCAGCAGTTACTCCTGGAACGAGCAGTACTTC. It encodes CASSYSWNEQYF.

This clonotype turned up a few times. The chain combines TRBV5-1 with TRBJ1-2, with TRBD1 identical over 9 bases. The CDR3 consists of 17 residues. The V gene end was trimmed by 0 bases and the J gene end by 2 bases; junction bases not matched to a gene: 8. Germline values: CDR1 SGHRS, CDR2 YFSETQ. Here the CDR3 reads CASSLEPRDRVNYGYTF. The CDR3 DNA reads as TGCGCCAGCAGCTTGGAACCCCGGGACAGGGTGAACTATGGCTACACCTTC.

In this sample, this clonotype turned up a few times. This chain joins TRBV5-1 and TRBJ2-7, with TRBD1 matching over 7 bases. This CDR3 is 15 amino acids long. Per the germline V gene, CDR1 is SGHRS and CDR2 is YFSETQ. The ends lost 0 bases at V and 0 bases at J; junction bases unmatched: 3. CDR3 in amino acids: CASSLEDRSSYEQYF. DNA of the CDR3: TGCGCCAGCAGCTTGGAGGACAGGTCCTCCTACGAGCAGTACTTC.

This clonotype was counted between two and nine times. This chain connects TRBV4-3 to TRBJ2-1, with TRBD2 matching over 8 bases. In germline, CDR1 is LGHNA, CDR2 YSLEER. CDR3 length equals 15 residues. Germline trimming cut 2 bases from V and 8 bases from J; bases unmatched to any gene: 8. This CDR3 is CASSQTGLVLHEQFF. The CDR3 coding sequence is TGCGCCAGCAGCCAAACGGGACTAGTGTTACATGAGCAGTTCTTC.

The chain carries TRBV12-3 or TRBV12-4 and TRBJ2-2, with no clear D. V was shortened by 5 bases and J by 5 bases, with 18 bases between the two germline ends. This CDR3 spans 16 amino acids. The CDR3 loop is CASSPSMGSGTGELFF. CDR3 DNA sequence: TGTGCCAGCAGTCCCTCTATGGGATCCGGAACCGGGGAGCTGTTTTTT.

The chain uses TRBV5-1 and TRBJ1-1; D is unresolved. Trimming took 0 bases from V and 5 from J, leaving 14 bases between them. The CDR3 is 15 amino acids. The germline V gene encodes CDR1 SGHRS and CDR2 YFSETQ. The chain's CDR3 is CASSLVDSLGTEAFF. CDR3 DNA sequence: TGCGCCAGCAGCTTGGTAGACTCCTTGGGAACTGAAGCTTTCTTT.

This clonotype was seen more than once but under ten times. This chain connects TRBV29-1 to TRBJ2-3; D unclear. This CDR3 region has 13 residues. The V gene's germline CDR1 is SQVTM and CDR2 ANQGSEA. V was clipped by 4 bases and J by 5 bases, with 13 bases between them. Written as DNA, the CDR3 is TGCAGCGTTGCGAACTATCGCGGAGATACGCAGTATTTT. Its protein product is CSVANYRGDTQYF.

This clonotype was counted only a few times. The chain couples TRBV7-6 to TRBJ2-3; 8 bases match TRBD2. The CDR3 spans 15 residues. V lost 5 bases to trimming and J lost 4 bases; unmatched junction nucleotides: 8. Per the germline V gene, CDR1 is SGHVS and CDR2 is FNYEAQ. CDR3 sequence reads: CASSGSGSFADTQYF. CDR3 sequence (DNA): TGTGCCAGCAGCGGAAGCGGGAGCTTCGCAGATACGCAGTATTTT.

The chain recombines TRBV7-6 with TRBJ2-5; the match to TRBD1 covers 7 bases. Per the germline V gene, CDR1 is SGHVS and CDR2 is FNYEAQ. Trimming at V came to 5 bases and at J to 4 bases, leaving 10 bases not matched to a gene. The CDR3 has 15 amino acids. The CDR3 sequence: CASSPPTGLGETQYF. CDR3 sequence (DNA): TGTGCCAGCAGCCCTCCGACAGGGTTGGGAGAGACCCAGTACTTC.

The V gene is TRBV7-2, the J gene TRBJ1-5; 7 bases map to TRBD1. Germline CDR1 reads SGHTA; CDR2 reads FQGNSA. The ends lost 6 bases at V and 0 bases at J; junction bases unmatched: 2. This CDR3 comprises 14 residues. CDR3 DNA sequence: TGTGCCAGCAGTACAGGGGTTAGCAATCAGCCCCAGCATTTT. Its protein product is CASSTGVSNQPQHF.

This clonotype was seen only a few times. The genes are TRBV3-1 and TRBJ2-7; D possibly corresponds to TRBD1 (6 bases). V lost 3 bases and J lost 4, with 10 bases in between. The germline CDR1 and CDR2 sequences are LGHDT and YNNKEL (reference sequence). The CDR3 contains 13 residues. Here the CDR3 reads CASSQGARYEQYF. The CDR3 bases are TGTGCCAGCAGCCAGGGGGCGAGGTACGAGCAGTACTTC.

V usage is TRBV9 and J usage is TRBJ2-3; the D is unclear. V lost 3 bases and J 2 bases, leaving 4 bases between the germline ends. There are 12 residues in the CDR3. Germline assignment: CDR1 SGDLS and CDR2 YYNGEE. DNA for the CDR3: TGTGCCAGCAGCGGCCTCACAGATACGCAGTATTTT. It is translated as CASSGLTDTQYF.

This clonotype has ten or more counts. The chain recombines TRBV3-1 with TRBJ2-7; either TRBD1 or TRBD2 may supply D (5 bases each). Trimming cost V 4 bases and J 6 bases, with 10 bases left between them. The CDR3 extends over 12 amino acids. Germline-derived CDR1 and CDR2 are LGHDT and YNNKEL (reference sequence). CDR3 sequence: CASSRRDREQYF. In DNA, the CDR3 is TGTGCCAGCAGCCGCAGGGACCGCGAGCAGTACTTC.

The rearrangement joins TRBV4-2 to TRBJ2-7; D uncertain. V was trimmed by 0 bases and J by 3 bases, leaving 12 bases between them. CDR1 LGHNA and CDR2 YNFKEQ come from the germline V gene. The CDR3 sequence is 15 residues long. CDR3 loop: CASSQDEAVYYEQYF. The CDR3 nucleotides read TGTGCCAGCAGCCAAGATGAGGCGGTCTACTACGAGCAGTACTTC.

This clonotype was found a few times. The CDR3 DNA sequence: TGTGCCATCAAGGACGGAGGGGTCTATGGCTACACCTTC. This codes for CAIKDGGVYGYTF. The chain links TRBV10-3 to TRBJ1-2; possible D gene TRBD1, 5 bases. With 7 bases removed from V and 4 bases from J, the gap between germline ends came to 13 bases. Germline-derived CDR1 and CDR2 are ENHRY and SYGVKD. This CDR3 is 13 amino acids long.

This clonotype was detected only a few times. The chain uses TRBV4-2 and TRBJ2-1; D is ambiguous. Germline values: CDR1 LGHNA, CDR2 YNFKEQ. The CDR3 spans 14 residues. With 0 bases removed from V and 6 bases from J, the gap between germline ends came to 9 bases. The CDR3 DNA follows: TGTGCCAGCAGCCAAGACGTCGCAGGCAATGAGCAGTTCTTC. Translated, it gives CASSQDVAGNEQFF.

The gene calls are TRBV12-5 and TRBJ2-7; D call uncertain. The CDR3 runs to 13 residues. The V gene lost 1 base and the J gene lost 0 bases, with 4 bases spanning the gap. Germline V gives CDR1 LGHNT, CDR2 FRNRAP. This CDR3 is CASGLADSYEQYF. The CDR3 region has the DNA TGTGCTAGTGGTTTGGCTGACTCCTACGAGCAGTACTTC.

This sequence joins TRBV6-2 or TRBV6-3 and TRBJ2-3; 8 nucleotides agree with TRBD1. The J segment lost 0 bases and the V segment lost 2 bases, leaving 4 bases of the junction unmatched. CDR3 length: 16 residues. Germline V gene data show CDR1 as MNHEY and CDR2 as SVGEGT. The CDR3 DNA reads TGTGCCAGCAGTTACCTGACAGGGGCTAGCACAGATACGCAGTATTTT. Translating gives CASSYLTGASTDTQYF.

This chain links TRBV7-2 with TRBJ2-1, with 10 bases that match TRBD1. V shed 5 bases, J shed 6 bases, and the junction held 10 bases outside the gene matches. This CDR3 comprises 16 residues. The V gene's germline CDR1 is SGHTA and CDR2 FQGNSA. The CDR3: CASSPVGQGSVNEQFF. CDR3 bases: TGTGCCAGCAGCCCCGTGGGACAGGGGTCTGTCAATGAGCAGTTCTTC.

There are a few counts of this clonotype. The chain recombines TRBV4-3 with TRBJ2-1; 9 bases line up with TRBD1. This CDR3 is built from 16 residues. V lost 4 bases, J lost 4 bases, and 8 bases stayed unmatched. Germline V gene sequence: CDR1 LGHNA, CDR2 YSLEER. In nucleotides, the CDR3 is TGCGCCAGCAGCCGAACCGGACAGGGGCCTTACAATGAGCAGTTCTTC. It specifies CASSRTGQGPYNEQFF.

This sequence joins TRBV6-1 and TRBJ1-1; D is perhaps TRBD1 (6 bases). This CDR3 is 15 amino acids long. The V and J ends lost 8 bases and 2 bases respectively, with 18 bases between them. Germline CDR1 MNHNS, CDR2 SASEGT. DNA of the CDR3: TGTGCCAGCCCCGAGGGAGCAGGGGCAAACACTGAAGCTTTCTTT. Protein: CASPEGAGANTEAFF.

The chain is built from TRBV20-1 and TRBJ2-4, with a tentative D call TRBD2 (5 bases). The CDR3 covers 15 residues. CDR1 DFQATT and CDR2 SNEGSKA come from the germline V gene (reference sequence). The V end lost 3 bases, the J end lost 0 bases, and 12 bases lay between the germline ends. The CDR3 is CSARSVSGAKNIQYF. The CDR3 DNA is TGCAGTGCTAGGTCTGTGAGCGGAGCCAAAAACATTCAGTACTTC.

In its sample, this clonotype was seen many times. The rearrangement links TRBV14 to TRBJ1-5, with D maybe TRBD1 (5 bases). CDR1 and CDR2 from the germline V gene are SGHDN and FVKESK. Trimming shortened V by 3 bases and J by 3 bases, and 6 bases separated the two germline ends. The CDR3 covers 13 residues. CDR3 amino acids: CASSQGPNQPQHF. CDR3 bases: TGTGCCAGCAGCCAGGGACCCAATCAGCCCCAGCATTTT.

This rearrangement joins TRBV19 to TRBJ1-1, with D tentatively TRBD1 (5 bases). The V and J ends lost 0 bases and 5 bases respectively, with 13 bases between them. CDR3 length equals 15 residues. Germline CDR1 and CDR2: LNHDA and SQIVND (reference sequence). The CDR3 reads CASSIDLGGETEAFF. The CDR3 DNA reads TGTGCCAGTAGTATAGATCTCGGAGGGGAAACTGAAGCTTTCTTT.

The chain recombines TRBV6-5 with TRBJ2-1, with TRBD1 as a possible D gene (7 bases). The germline V gene has CDR1 MNHEY and CDR2 SVGAGI. V was clipped by 1 base and J by 6 bases, with 19 bases between them. This CDR3 spans 17 amino acids. CDR3 DNA sequence: TGTGCCAGCAGTTACTGGCAGGGGGGTAGGCGGGTCAATGAGCAGTTCTTC. It is translated as CASSYWQGGRRVNEQFF.

This chain links TRBV10-3 with TRBJ2-7, with 9 bases fitting TRBD1. V shed 6 bases and J 2 bases; nucleotides not matched to a gene: 5. The length of the CDR3 is 14 residues. Germline CDR1 ENHRY, CDR2 SYGVKD. CDR3 sequence: CAIRPGTGTYEQYF. The CDR3 region has the DNA TGTGCCATCAGGCCCGGGACAGGGACCTACGAGCAGTACTTC.

The chain employs TRBV6-2 or TRBV6-3 and TRBJ1-4, with 7 bases lining up with TRBD1. Germline V gene data show CDR1 as MNHEY and CDR2 as SVGEGT. Trimming at V came to 0 bases and at J to 5 bases, leaving 15 bases not matched to a gene. The CDR3 spans 19 residues. The CDR3 DNA follows: TGTGCCAGCAGTTACTCGGTGATTATGGACAGGCCCGAAAATGAAAAACTGTTTTTT. Protein sequence: CASSYSVIMDRPENEKLFF.

This clonotype was seen a handful of times. V and J are TRBV5-1 and TRBJ2-2; D is undetermined. V was clipped by 4 bases and J by 4 bases, with 17 bases between them. CDR1 SGHRS and CDR2 YFSETQ come from the germline V gene. This CDR3 contains 16 residues. CDR3 amino acids: CASSARQARATGELFF. For the CDR3, the DNA is TGCGCCAGCAGCGCCCGTCAGGCACGGGCCACCGGGGAGCTGTTTTTT. Supplemented by reference TRBV5-1 and TRBJ2-2, the full variable domain reads KAGVTQTPRYLIKTRGQQVTLSCSPISGHRSVSWYQQTPGQGLQFLFEYFSETQRNKGNFPGRFSGRQFSNSRSEMNVSTLELGDSALYLCASSARQARATGELFFGEGSRLTVL.